The clone carrying this TCR beta chain appeared a single time. This entry comes from a study of glioma-infiltrating T cells after dendritic cell vaccination. TCRdb keeps only in-frame clones here, not all; method: immunoSEQ multiplex PCR. The table lists 80,000 to 95,000 clones, approximately 87% of them singletons. The CDR3 totals 16 residues. Germline trimming cut 1 base from V and 9 bases from J; bases unmatched to any gene: 9. Germline-derived CDR1 and CDR2 are SEHNR and FQNEAQ (reference sequence). Sequencing used blood, obtained before dendritic cell vaccination. The TCR comes from a human donor with glioblastoma. This chain connects TRBV7-9 to TRBJ1-6, with 7 bases lining up with TRBD1. As DNA, the CDR3 is TGTGCCAGCAGCTTAGGTTTCACAGGGGTGGGTTCACCCCTCCACTTT. This translates into CASSLGFTGVGSPLHF.